This TCR beta chain was sequenced in a study of blood T cells in healthy people across ages. Donors ranged from about 6 to 90 years old and were healthy Caucasians in Russia. V was trimmed by 6 bases and J by 5 bases, leaving 18 bases between them. The CDR3 is 14 amino acids. Germline CDR1 reads DFQATT; CDR2 reads SNEGSKA (reference sequence). It was with a sample-barcoded 5' primer and a J-beta primer mix that a second PCR of roughly 7 to 11 cycles was run. TCRdb re-analysed the 5' RACE reads in MiXCR, keeping a single row per CDR3 protein. The sample lists over 500,000 distinct CDR3 sequences, over 40% occurring once. Study-wide findings and caveats: Strong correlation existed between TCR beta diversity and naive T cell percentage. The unknown donor CMV status may have confounded expanded clonotype changes.

This clonotype showed up many times. Its matching antigen is unknown. The chain is built from TRBV20-1 and TRBJ2-3; weak D call: TRBD2 (6 bases). This receptor was identified in a woman aged 80 or older in good health. What was sequenced was blood. CDR3 loop: CSASAGRGGDTQYF. The CDR3 region has the DNA TGCAGTGCGAGCGCGGGGCGGGGCGGAGATACGCAGTATTTT.